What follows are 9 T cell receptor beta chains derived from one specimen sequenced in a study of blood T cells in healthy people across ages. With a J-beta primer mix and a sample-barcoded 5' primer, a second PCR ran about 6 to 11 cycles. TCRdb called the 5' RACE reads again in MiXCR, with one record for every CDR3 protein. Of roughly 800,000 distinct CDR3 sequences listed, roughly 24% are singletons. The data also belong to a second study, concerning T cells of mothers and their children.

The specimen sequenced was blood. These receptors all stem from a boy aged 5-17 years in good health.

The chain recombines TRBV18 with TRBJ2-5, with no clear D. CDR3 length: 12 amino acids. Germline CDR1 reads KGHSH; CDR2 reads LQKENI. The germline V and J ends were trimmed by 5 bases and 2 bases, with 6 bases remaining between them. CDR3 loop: CASSSKQETQYF. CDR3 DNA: TGTGCCAGCTCATCCAAACAAGAGACCCAGTACTTC.

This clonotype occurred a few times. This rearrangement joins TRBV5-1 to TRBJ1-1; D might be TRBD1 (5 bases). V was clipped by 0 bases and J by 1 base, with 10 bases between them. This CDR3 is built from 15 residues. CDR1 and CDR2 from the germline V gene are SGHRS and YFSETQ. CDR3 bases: TGCGCCAGCAGCTTGGGGCACACAGGGAACACTGAAGCTTTCTTT. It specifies CASSLGHTGNTEAFF.

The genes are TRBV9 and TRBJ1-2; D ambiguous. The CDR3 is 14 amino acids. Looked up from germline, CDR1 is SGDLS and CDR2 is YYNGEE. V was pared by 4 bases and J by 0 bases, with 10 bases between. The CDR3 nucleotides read TGTGCCAGCAGCCTTAGAGACACTAACTATGGCTACACCTTC. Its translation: CASSLRDTNYGYTF.

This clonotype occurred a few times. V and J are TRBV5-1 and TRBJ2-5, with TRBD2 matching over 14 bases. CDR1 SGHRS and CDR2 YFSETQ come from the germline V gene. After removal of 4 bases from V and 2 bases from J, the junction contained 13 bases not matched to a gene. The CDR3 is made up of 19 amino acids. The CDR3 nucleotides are TGCGCCAGCAGCGCACCCGGGACTAGCGGGGGAGCTTTGCAAGAGACCCAGTACTTC. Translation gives CASSAPGTSGGALQETQYF. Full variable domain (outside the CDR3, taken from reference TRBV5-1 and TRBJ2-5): KAGVTQTPRYLIKTRGQQVTLSCSPISGHRSVSWYQQTPGQGLQFLFEYFSETQRNKGNFPGRFSGRQFSNSRSEMNVSTLELGDSALYLCASSAPGTSGGALQETQYFGPGTRLLVL.

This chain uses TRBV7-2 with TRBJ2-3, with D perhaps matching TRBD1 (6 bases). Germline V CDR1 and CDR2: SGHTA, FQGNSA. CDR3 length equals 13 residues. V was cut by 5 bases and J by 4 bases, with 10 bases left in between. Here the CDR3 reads CASSVRGSDTQYF. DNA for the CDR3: TGTGCCAGCAGCGTCAGGGGCTCAGATACGCAGTATTTT.

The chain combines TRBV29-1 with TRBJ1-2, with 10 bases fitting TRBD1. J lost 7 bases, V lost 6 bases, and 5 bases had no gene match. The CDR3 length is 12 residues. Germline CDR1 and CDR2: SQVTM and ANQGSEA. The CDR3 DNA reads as TGCAGCGTGGGGGGACAGGGGTCTGGCTACACCTTC. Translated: CSVGGQGSGYTF.

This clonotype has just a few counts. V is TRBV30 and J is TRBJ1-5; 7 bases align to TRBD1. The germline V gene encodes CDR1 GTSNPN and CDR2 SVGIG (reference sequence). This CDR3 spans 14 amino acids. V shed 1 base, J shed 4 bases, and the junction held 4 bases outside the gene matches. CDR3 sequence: CAWSDRQGNQPQHF. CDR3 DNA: TGTGCCTGGAGTGACCGACAGGGAAATCAGCCCCAGCATTTT. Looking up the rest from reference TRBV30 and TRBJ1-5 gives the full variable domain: SQTIHQWPATLVQPVGSPLSLECTVEGTSNPNLYWYRQAAGRGLQLLFYSVGIGQISSEVPQNLSASRPQDRQFILSSKKLLLSDSGFYLCAWSDRQGNQPQHFGDGTRLSIL.

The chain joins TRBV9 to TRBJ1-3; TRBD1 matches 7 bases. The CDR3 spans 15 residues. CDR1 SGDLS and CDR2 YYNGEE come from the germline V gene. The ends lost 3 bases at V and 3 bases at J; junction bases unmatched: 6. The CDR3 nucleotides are TGTGCCAGCAGCGGCGACAGGGAAGGTGGAAACACCATATATTTT. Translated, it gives CASSGDREGGNTIYF.

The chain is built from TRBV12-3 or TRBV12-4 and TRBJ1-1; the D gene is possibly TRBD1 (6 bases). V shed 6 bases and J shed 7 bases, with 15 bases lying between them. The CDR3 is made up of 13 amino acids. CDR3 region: CASRDLTGNEAFF. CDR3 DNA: TGTGCCAGCAGGGATCTAACAGGGAATGAAGCTTTCTTT.